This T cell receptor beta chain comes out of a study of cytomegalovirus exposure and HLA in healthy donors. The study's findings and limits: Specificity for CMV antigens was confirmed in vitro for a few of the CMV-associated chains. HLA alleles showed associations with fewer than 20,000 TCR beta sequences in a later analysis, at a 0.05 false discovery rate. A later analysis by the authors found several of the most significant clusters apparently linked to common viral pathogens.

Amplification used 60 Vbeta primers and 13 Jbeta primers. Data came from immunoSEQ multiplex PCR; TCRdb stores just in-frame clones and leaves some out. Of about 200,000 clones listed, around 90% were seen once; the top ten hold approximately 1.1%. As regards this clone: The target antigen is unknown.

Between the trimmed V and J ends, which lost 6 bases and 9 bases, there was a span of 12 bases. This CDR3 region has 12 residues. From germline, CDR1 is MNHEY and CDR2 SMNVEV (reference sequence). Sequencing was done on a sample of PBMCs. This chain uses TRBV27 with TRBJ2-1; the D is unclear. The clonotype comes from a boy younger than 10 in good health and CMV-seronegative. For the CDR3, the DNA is TGTGCCAGCAGCCCAACCCGCGGTGAGCAGTTCTTC. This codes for CASSPTRGEQFF.